This is a list of T cell receptor beta chains from one sample in a study of T cell responses to AZD1222 COVID-19 vaccine. The protocol was immunoSEQ multiplex PCR, while the TCRdb copy is restricted to in-frame clones and leaves out a portion. The data contain some 150,000 clones, about nine tenths of them singletons. The specimen comprised peripheral blood, sampled 28 days after the second AZD1222 dose. These receptors were collected from an adult who received the AZD1222 COVID-19 vaccine. The CDR3 runs from the conserved cysteine through the conserved F or W. Clone size, where shown, is once, few, many, or a class for clones that have expanded.

J: TRBJ1-2
size: .
V: TRBV4-2
CDR3: CASSQVGDYGYTF

J: TRBJ2-1
size: .
V: TRBV7-9
CDR3: CASSSLGGGGYNEQFF

J: TRBJ2-7
size: .
V: TRBV5-1
CDR3: CASSLGQGTNEQYF

J: TRBJ1-1
size: .
V: TRBV18
CDR3: CASSPPGGMNTEAFF

J: TRBJ2-7
size: .
V: TRBV5-4
CDR3: CASRREGGRYEQYF

J: TRBJ2-2
size: .
V: TRBV4-2
CDR3: CASSQNGPGDTGELFF

J: TRBJ1-2
size: .
V: TRBV7-2
CDR3: CASSFAGTGGGGYTF

J: TRBJ2-2
size: .
V: TRBV15
CDR3: CATGAGNANTGELFF

J: TRBJ2-1
size: .
V: TRBV5-4
CDR3: CASSLEAASYNEQFF

J: TRBJ1-4
size: .
V: TRBV25-1
CDR3: CASSTQGWGGEKLFF

J: TRBJ1-6
size: .
V: TRBV30
CDR3: CAWSVRIFSPLHF

J: TRBJ1-4
size: .
V: TRBV7-9
CDR3: CASRQGEGGFEKLFF

J: TRBJ1-2
size: .
V: TRBV6-5
CDR3: CASREGQVLNYGYTF

J: TRBJ1-2
size: few
V: TRBV2
CDR3: CASSEFGDGYTF

J: TRBJ1-5
size: .
V: TRBV5-1
CDR3: CASSLGGLQGYQPQHF

J: TRBJ2-7
size: .
V: TRBV7-2
CDR3: CASSTSVGSYEQYF

J: TRBJ2-7
size: .
V: TRBV6-2/TRBV6-3
CDR3: CASSLAGAGYEQYF

J: TRBJ2-1
size: .
V: TRBV11-2
CDR3: CASSLTPSSYNEQFF

J: TRBJ1-2
size: .
V: TRBV30
CDR3: CAWSKGNYGYTF

J: TRBJ2-3
size: .
V: TRBV4-3
CDR3: CASSQDRTPDTQYF

J: TRBJ1-2
size: .
V: TRBV7-2
CDR3: CASRAGGGYTF

J: TRBJ2-6
size: .
V: TRBV6-1
CDR3: CASSVAGDSGANVLTF

J: TRBJ1-2
size: .
V: TRBV18
CDR3: CASSLYSGTGAPNYGYTF

J: TRBJ1-6
size: .
V: TRBV4-3
CDR3: CASSQDGGRNSPLHF

J: TRBJ2-2
size: .
V: TRBV12-5
CDR3: CASGPGTSGELFF

J: TRBJ1-1
size: .
V: TRBV19
CDR3: CASSAGTGKMNTEAFF

J: TRBJ1-2
size: once
V: TRBV7-9
CDR3: CASSSTANYGYTF

J: TRBJ2-2
size: .
V: TRBV19
CDR3: CASSIGQGIAGELFF

J: TRBJ2-1
size: once
V: TRBV27
CDR3: CASGRTSGIGEQFF

J: TRBJ2-7
size: .
V: TRBV5-1
CDR3: CASGLSSGGSYEQYF

J: TRBJ1-5
size: few
V: TRBV5-8
CDR3: CAGQGRGRNQPQHF

J: TRBJ1-5
size: once
V: TRBV7-8
CDR3: CASSTQGWSNQPQHF